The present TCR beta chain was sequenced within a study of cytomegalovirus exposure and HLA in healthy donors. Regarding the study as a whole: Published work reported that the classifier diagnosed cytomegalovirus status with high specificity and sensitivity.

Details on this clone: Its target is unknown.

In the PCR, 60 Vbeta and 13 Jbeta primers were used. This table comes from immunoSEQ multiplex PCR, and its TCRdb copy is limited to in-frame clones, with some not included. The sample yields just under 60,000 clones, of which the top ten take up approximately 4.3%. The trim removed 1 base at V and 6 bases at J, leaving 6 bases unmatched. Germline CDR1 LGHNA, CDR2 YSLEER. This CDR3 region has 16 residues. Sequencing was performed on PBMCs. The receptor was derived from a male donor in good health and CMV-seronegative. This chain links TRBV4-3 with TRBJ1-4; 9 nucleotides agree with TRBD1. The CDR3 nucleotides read TGCGCCAGCAGCCAAGCCCCCGACAGGGGGTATGAAAAACTGTTTTTT. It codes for CASSQAPDRGYEKLFF.